Following are 24 T cell receptor beta chains from one sample sequenced in a study of T cell clonality in common variable immunodeficiency. The assay was immunoSEQ multiplex PCR, and TCRdb's table has in-frame clones only and misses some. The sample includes 50,000 to 60,000 clones, none of them occurring once. The sample consisted of peripheral blood mononuclear cells. The source is a person aged 18-70 years in good health.

This clone showed up many times. The read finishes 3 residues shy of the CDR3 end, and the germline J gene is used to complete it. This chain connects TRBV7-8 to TRBJ2-5, with D tentatively TRBD2 (6 bases). Germline V lookup: CDR1 SGHVS, CDR2 FQNEAQ. V was shortened by 0 bases and J by 2 bases, with 16 bases between the two germline ends. The CDR3 spans 17 residues. CDR3: CASSLATLAFKQETQYF. The covered CDR3 bases are TGTGCCAGCAGCTTAGCAACGCTAGCGTTCAAGCAAGAGACC.

This clone was recorded many times. The DNA ends 3 residues before the CDR3 does, and the rest of the CDR3 is filled in from the germline J gene. The chain uses TRBV6-7 and TRBJ2-7; TRBD2 is a possible D gene (5 bases). TRBV6-7 carries the ORF label, with uncertain function. This CDR3 has 15 residues. V was cut by 7 bases and J by 6 bases, with 22 bases left in between. The sequenced part of the CDR3 DNA is TGTGCCAGCATCCATCTTTTAGCGAACTCCCGCGAG. Translated, it gives CASIHLLANSRE. The whole CDR3 sequence is CASIHLLANSREQYF.

This clone came up many times. The read is 3 residues too short to cover the CDR3 end, so that end is filled in from the germline J gene. The V gene is TRBV12-3 or TRBV12-4, the J gene TRBJ1-1; D is uncertain. V lost 8 bases to trimming and J lost 1 base, with 14 bases between them. This CDR3 is 14 amino acids long. The covered CDR3 bases are TGTGCCAGCTCGCTCTTTGGGCGGAACACTGAA. This translates into CASSLFGRNTE. The full-length CDR3 reads as CASSLFGRNTEAFF.

As regards this clone: The CDR3 is cut off 3 residues early in the read; its end comes from the germline J gene. This chain connects TRBV5-4 to TRBJ2-5, with 10 nucleotides matching TRBD2. J gave up 5 bases and V 4 bases, and 8 bases lay outside the gene matches. CDR1 SGHNT and CDR2 YYREEE come from the germline V gene (reference sequence). The CDR3 has 15 residues. This CDR3 reads CASSPGGTSVETQYF. Incomplete CDR3 DNA: TGTGCCAGCAGCCCAGGAGGGACTAGCGTTGAGACC.

The table lists this clone with many counts. The CDR3 end lies 3 residues beyond the end of the read and is filled in from the germline J gene. The chain couples TRBV5-1 to TRBJ1-2, with D unclear. V was clipped by 0 bases and J by 1 base, with 7 bases between them. Germline V gene data show CDR1 as SGHRS and CDR2 as YFSETQ. The CDR3 extends over 14 amino acids. CDR3 bases read: TGCGCCAGCAGCTTGGGGCCCCTTAACTATGGC. It encodes CASSLGPLNYG. The entire CDR3 protein is CASSLGPLNYGYTF.

This clone was counted ten times or more. The CDR3 end lies 3 residues beyond the end of the read and is filled in from the germline J gene. This sequence joins TRBV20-1 and TRBJ2-3; D is unclear. Germline V gives CDR1 DFQATT, CDR2 SNEGSKA (reference sequence). The CDR3 sequence is 11 residues long. With 4 bases removed from V and 3 bases from J, the gap between germline ends came to 5 bases. Here the CDR3 reads CSAMRTDTQYF. The sequenced part of the CDR3 DNA is TGCAGTGCTATGAGGACAGATACG.

This clone has ten or more counts. The read terminates 3 residues ahead of where the CDR3 ends, so the germline J gene completes it. The J gene is TRBJ1-6, the V gene TRBV20-1; D call uncertain. The CDR3 length is 14 residues. Germline CDR1 and CDR2: DFQATT and SNEGSKA (reference sequence). CDR3 loop: CSALADGRKGPLHF. The CDR3 DNA, read in part, is TGCAGTGCTTTAGCGGACGGTCGTAAGGGCCCC.

This clone was picked up many times. The covered CDR3 bases are TGCAGTGCTAGAGAACAGGGTCCTGGAAACACC. Translation gives CSAREQGPGNT. The full CDR3 sequence reads CSAREQGPGNTIYF. This chain joins TRBV20-1 and TRBJ1-3; TRBD1 might be the D (6 bases). The read terminates 3 residues before the CDR3 end, so the remaining end is supplied by the germline J gene. The CDR3 has 14 amino acids. Germline V gene sequence: CDR1 DFQATT, CDR2 SNEGSKA (reference sequence). Trimming took 0 bases from V and 2 from J, leaving 8 bases between them.

This clone was seen repeatedly, ten times or more. Read coverage stops 3 residues before the CDR3 terminus; the germline J gene supplies the remainder. The chain carries TRBV5-1 and TRBJ2-3; 10 positions agree with TRBD2. CDR1 SGHRS and CDR2 YFSETQ come from the germline V gene. There are 14 residues in the CDR3. The V and J ends lost 6 bases and 4 bases, in that order; junction bases with no gene match: 5. CDR3: CASTLAGEADTQYF. The part of the CDR3 DNA that was read is TGCGCCAGCACGCTAGCGGGGGAGGCAGATACG.

This clone has ten or more counts. Read sequence stops 3 residues before the CDR3 end, and the germline J gene provides the missing end. The chain couples TRBV5-4 to TRBJ2-2; 9 nucleotides match TRBD1. Germline CDR1 is SGHNT and CDR2 is YYREEE (reference sequence). With V trimmed by 4 bases and J by 4 bases, 5 bases remained unmatched. The CDR3 runs to 15 residues. Partial CDR3 DNA: TGTGCCAGCAGCACCCGGACAGGGGCCACCGGGGAG. Its protein is CASSTRTGATGE. The whole CDR3 region reads CASSTRTGATGELFF.

This clone has ten or more counts. The read ends 3 residues before the CDR3 terminus; that terminus is restored from the germline J gene. The chain employs TRBV7-9 and TRBJ1-2; TRBD1 might be the D (6 bases). The V gene's germline CDR1 is SEHNR and CDR2 FQNEAQ (reference sequence). Trimming took off 2 bases at V and 6 bases at J, with 10 bases between the two ends. There are 13 residues in the CDR3. The chain's CDR3 is CASSLPGVHGYTF. Incomplete CDR3 DNA: TGTGCCAGCAGCTTACCAGGGGTTCATGGC.

At least ten counts were recorded for this clone. The CDR3 bases that were read are TGTGCCAGCAGGACCGGGACTAGTACAGATACG. As protein: CASRTGTSTDT. The whole CDR3 protein is CASRTGTSTDTQYF. The chain combines TRBV7-2 with TRBJ2-3; 8 positions match TRBD2. The observed sequence ends 3 residues before the CDR3 terminus, with the missing tail filled in from the germline J gene. CDR1 is SGHTA and CDR2 is FQGNSA in the germline V gene. The CDR3 contains 14 residues. With 6 bases clipped from V and 3 bases from J, the junction kept 5 bases outside the gene matches.

This clone was observed many times. CDR3 bases read: TGTGCCAGTAGCCGGCCCGTAGCCCTAAGCACAGATACG. Translating gives CASSRPVALSTDT. The CDR3 in full is CASSRPVALSTDTQYF. The chain carries TRBV19 and TRBJ2-3; D gene uncertain. The read stops 3 residues short of the end of the CDR3; the missing end is completed from the germline J gene. V shed 6 bases and J shed 0 bases, with 16 bases lying between them. The germline CDR1 and CDR2 sequences are LNHDA and SQIVND (reference sequence). CDR3 length: 16 amino acids. Full variable domain (remainder filled in from reference TRBV19 and TRBJ2-3): DGGITQSPKYLFRKEGQNVTLSCEQNLNHDAMYWYRQDPGQGLRLIYYSQIVNDFQKGDIAEGYSVSREKKESFPLTVTSAQKNPTAFYLCASSRPVALSTDTQYFGPGTRLTVL.

This clone was counted at least ten times. The read ends 3 residues shy of where the CDR3 ends; the end is completed using the germline J gene. The chain carries TRBV28 and TRBJ2-7, with a weak D call TRBD2 (5 bases). CDR3 length equals 14 residues. Trimming took off 6 bases at V and 1 base at J, with 13 bases between the two ends. The germline V gene encodes CDR1 MDHEN and CDR2 SYDVKM. The CDR3 DNA, read in part, is TGTGCCAGCAGACCCGGGGTATCATCCTACGAG. This translates into CASRPGVSSYE. The entire CDR3 is CASRPGVSSYEQYF.

This clone was observed many times. Read coverage stops 3 residues before the CDR3 terminus; the germline J gene supplies the remainder. The chain carries TRBV5-1 and TRBJ1-2; TRBD1 matches at 8 bases. V lost 4 bases and J lost 5; bases outside the gene matches: 13. The CDR3 has 16 amino acids. CDR1 is SGHRS and CDR2 is YFSETQ in the germline V gene. CDR3 sequence: CASSDSSTGAIYGYTF. The part of the CDR3 DNA that was read is TGCGCCAGCAGCGATTCGTCGACAGGGGCCATATATGGC.

This clone appeared many times. The read stops 3 residues short of the end of the CDR3; the missing end is completed from the germline J gene. V usage is TRBV2 and J usage is TRBJ1-5; possible D gene TRBD1, 6 bases. Trimming pared 8 bases from V and 0 bases from J, leaving 11 bases between. CDR1 SNHLY and CDR2 FYNNEI come from the germline V gene. The CDR3 is 14 amino acids. CDR3 in amino acids: CASEGHLSNQPQHF. CDR3 bases read: TGTGCCAGCGAGGGACATCTTAGCAATCAGCCC.

This clone occurred many times. The observed sequence ends 3 residues before the CDR3 terminus, with the missing tail filled in from the germline J gene. The chain has TRBV3-1 (or the pseudogene TRBV3-2) and TRBJ2-1; 10 nucleotides align to TRBD2. With V trimmed by 1 base and J by 6 bases, 9 bases remained unmatched. The CDR3 totals 17 residues. Germline CDR1 and CDR2: LGHDT and YNNKEL (reference sequence). The CDR3 reads CASSQALLAGTANEQFF. The sequenced CDR3 bases are TGTGCCAGCAGCCAAGCCCTACTAGCGGGGACTGCCAATGAG.

This clone was observed many times. The CDR3 end falls 3 residues outside the read, so it is completed with the germline J gene. The gene calls are TRBV20-1 and TRBJ1-4, with D unclear. With 6 bases removed from V and 0 bases from J, the gap between germline ends came to 20 bases. The CDR3 length is 17 residues. Germline-derived CDR1 and CDR2 are DFQATT and SNEGSKA (reference sequence). CDR3 sequence: CSAPQRTLLATNEKLFF. Incomplete CDR3 DNA: TGCAGTGCCCCCCAACGGACTCTCCTTGCAACTAATGAAAAA.

This clone has at least ten counts. Coverage ceases 3 residues before the CDR3 finishes, and the germline J gene fills in the end. The chain employs TRBV5-1 and TRBJ1-4; no firm D call. The CDR3 extends over 15 amino acids. The germline gives CDR1 SGHRS, CDR2 YFSETQ. CDR3 sequence reads: CASSLAGERRKKLFF. CDR3 DNA (partial): TGCGCCAGCAGCTTGGCGGGTGAAAGACGAAAGAAA.

This clone was picked up many times. The read gets to within 3 residues of the CDR3 end, and the germline J gene fills in the rest. The rearrangement links TRBV7-2 to TRBJ2-1; D ambiguous. Germline V lookup: CDR1 SGHTA, CDR2 FQGNSA. Trimming shortened V by 1 base and J by 4 bases, and 8 bases separated the two germline ends. The CDR3 spans 14 residues. The sequenced part of the CDR3 DNA is TGTGCCAGCAGCTTAGAGGTCGATTACAATGAG. Encoded protein: CASSLEVDYNE. The whole CDR3 protein is CASSLEVDYNEQFF.

This clone was recorded at least ten times. The DNA read from the CDR3 is TGCAGTGCTAGAGTCGGGGGGCGCCCTGAAGGGCCTAACTATGGC. Translated: CSARVGGRPEGPNYG. The CDR3 reads in full as CSARVGGRPEGPNYGYTF. The V and J genes are TRBV20-1 and TRBJ1-2; TRBD1 might be the D (6 bases). The read terminates 3 residues before the CDR3 end, so the remaining end is supplied by the germline J gene. V lost 1 base, J lost 0 bases, and 21 bases lay in between. The CDR3 is 18 amino acids. Germline assignment: CDR1 DFQATT and CDR2 SNEGSKA (reference sequence).

This clone was detected ten times or more. The read ends 3 residues before the CDR3 terminus; that terminus is restored from the germline J gene. J is TRBJ1-3 and V is TRBV11-2; no reliable D call. The CDR3 covers 13 residues. V lost 3 bases, J lost 5 bases, and 8 bases lay in between. The V gene's germline CDR1 is SGHAT and CDR2 FQNNGV. This CDR3 reads CASSFDTRNTIYF. CDR3 bases read: TGTGCCAGCAGCTTTGACACACGAAACACC.

This clone has just a few counts. Coverage ceases 3 residues before the CDR3 finishes, and the germline J gene fills in the end. The J gene is TRBJ2-5, the V gene TRBV18; maybe TRBD1 (5 bases). From germline, CDR1 is KGHSH and CDR2 LQKENI. With 2 bases removed from V and 3 bases from J, the gap between germline ends came to 13 bases. The CDR3 consists of 15 residues. This chain's CDR3 is CASSPSQGLEETQYF. The covered CDR3 bases are TGTGCCAGCTCACCATCCCAGGGATTGGAAGAGACC.

This clone occurred many times. The observed sequence ends 3 residues before the CDR3 terminus, with the missing tail filled in from the germline J gene. The chain employs TRBV2 and TRBJ2-2; 10 bases are a match to TRBD2. This CDR3 region has 17 residues. The J segment lost 7 bases and the V segment lost 11 bases, leaving 19 bases of the junction unmatched. Germline assignment: CDR1 SNHLY and CDR2 FYNNEI. Partial CDR3 DNA: TGTGCCTCAGCGAGGGCTAGCGGGAGATTATTGGGCGGGGAG. Translated: CASARASGRLLGGE. The entire CDR3 protein is CASARASGRLLGGELFF.